Detailed here is one T cell receptor (beta chain). Germline CDR1 MNHEY, CDR2 SVGEGT. The ends lost 6 bases at V and 2 bases at J; junction bases unmatched: 4. This CDR3 is 14 amino acids long. In the original analysis: The authors estimated nucleated cell counts from reference gene primer amplification. Data came from immunoSEQ multiplex PCR; TCRdb stores just in-frame clones and leaves some out. That table supplies the V and J calls and clone size; D and trimming were determined from the DNA. This table holds some 300,000 clones, 70% to 90% found once. This entry belongs to a study of blood T cell repertoires in COVID-19. Those who participated ranged in age from about 18 to 89 years and resided in about two dozen US areas. The recovered donors of Cohort 3 showed two negative PCRs, clearance, or symptom resolution.

This receptor was identified in a woman aged 25 to 39 who had recovered from COVID-19. This chain connects TRBV6-2 or TRBV6-3 to TRBJ2-7; TRBD2 aligns across 10 bases. Input material: PBMCs or T cells enriched from blood (not recorded which). CDR3 DNA: TGTGCCAGCAGCTTCGGACTAGCGGCCTACGAGCAGTACTTC. Its translation is CASSFGLAAYEQYF.